Below, 26 T cell receptor beta chains from the same sample are listed, as sequenced in a study of OX40 agonist ivuxolimab in advanced cancers. Only in-frame clones appear in the TCRdb table, and some are missing; sequencing was by immunoSEQ multiplex PCR. Of around 20,000 clones detected, approximately 80% appear once; the ten largest clones hold around a third. The source was CD4+ or CD8+ T cells sorted from blood, collected in a trial of the OX40 agonist ivuxolimab. Receptors originate from an adult with an advanced solid tumor such as melanoma, head and neck, liver or kidney cancer.

The chain has TRBV29-1 and TRBJ2-2; 8 nucleotides agree with TRBD2. J gave up 5 bases and V 4 bases, and 3 bases lay outside the gene matches. The CDR3 runs 13 residues. Germline V gene data show CDR1 as SQVTM and CDR2 as ANQGSEA. CDR3 in DNA: TGCAGCGTTGTGGCTAGCGGGACCGGGGAGCTGTTTTTT. Translating it yields CSVVASGTGELFF.

J is TRBJ2-1 and V is TRBV9; 11 bases agree with TRBD1. V trimming: 2 bases; J trimming: 6 bases; junction bases outside the gene matches: 4. The CDR3 extends over 15 amino acids. Germline assignment: CDR1 SGDLS and CDR2 YYNGEE. The CDR3: CASSVSGTGGNEQFF. The CDR3 DNA reads as TGTGCCAGCAGCGTCTCCGGGACAGGGGGCAATGAGCAGTTCTTC.

V gene TRBV10-3 combines with J gene TRBJ1-5; possibly TRBD1 for D (6 bases). With 2 bases removed from V and 5 bases from J, the gap between germline ends came to 13 bases. The CDR3 is made up of 15 amino acids. CDR1 ENHRY and CDR2 SYGVKD come from the germline V gene. The CDR3: CAISEPGHGDQPQHF. Written as DNA, the CDR3 is TGTGCCATCAGTGAGCCGGGACACGGCGATCAGCCCCAGCATTTT.

CDR3 residues: CASSLTRTGDSYEQYF. In DNA, the CDR3 is TGTGCCAGCAGCTTAACCCGGACAGGGGACTCCTACGAGCAGTACTTC. This chain joins TRBV7-9 and TRBJ2-7, with 9 nucleotides matching TRBD1. The CDR3 runs to 16 residues. The V and J ends lost 2 bases and 0 bases, in that order; junction bases with no gene match: 5. From germline, CDR1 is SEHNR and CDR2 FQNEAQ (reference sequence).

The J gene is TRBJ2-7, the V gene TRBV5-6; D is unclear. The ends were cut back, 1 base at V and 3 bases at J, with 14 bases in the middle. Per germline, CDR1 SGHDT and CDR2 YYEEEE. The length of the CDR3 is 15 residues. The CDR3 nucleotides read TGTGCCAGCAGCTTGAGGGCGCGGCGCTTCTACGAGCAGTACTTC. Translation: CASSLRARRFYEQYF.

A few counts support this clone. The chain recombines TRBV7-2 with TRBJ1-1, with 8 bases matching TRBD1. Germline V gene lookup returns CDR1 SGHTA and CDR2 FQGNSA. V was pared by 5 bases and J by 1 base, with 6 bases of the junction left unmatched. CDR3 length: 15 residues. The CDR3 region has the DNA TGTGCCAGCAGCACCAGGACAGGGAGGAACACTGAAGCTTTCTTT. It encodes CASSTRTGRNTEAFF.

By sample fraction, this clone is medium-sized. The rearrangement uses TRBV2 and TRBJ1-5; D not certain. Germline CDR1 reads SNHLY; CDR2 reads FYNNEI. The CDR3 has 19 amino acids. Deletions cut 4 bases from V and 0 bases from J, with 22 bases between. The CDR3 DNA follows: TGTGCCAGCAGTGCTTTGGCGGCGGCGGACCAATATAGCAATCAGCCCCAGCATTTT. Protein sequence: CASSALAAADQYSNQPQHF.

The chain combines TRBV7-9 with TRBJ2-5, with 11 bases matching TRBD1. The J call is in doubt because the DNA end fits TRBJ2-7 better. Germline V gene sequence: CDR1 SEHNR, CDR2 FQNEAQ (reference sequence). The CDR3 is 15 amino acids. The CDR3 DNA sequence: TGTGCCAGCAGCCCAGCGGACAGGGGGCACTACGAGCAGTACTTC. Encoded protein: CASSPADRGHYEQYF.

The chain carries TRBV6-6 and TRBJ2-7; tentatively, D is TRBD1 (6 bases). Trimming took 2 bases from V and 6 from J, leaving 11 bases between them. Per the germline V gene, CDR1 is MNHNY and CDR2 is SVGAGI (reference sequence). This CDR3 has 13 residues. The CDR3: CASSYTMGAEQYF. The CDR3 nucleotides are TGTGCCAGCAGTTACACCATGGGGGCCGAGCAGTACTTC.

This clone was found a few times. The chain has TRBV9 and TRBJ1-1; 9 bases align to TRBD1. Germline CDR1 SGDLS, CDR2 YYNGEE. The CDR3 sequence is 14 residues long. V shed 2 bases, J shed 5 bases, and the junction held 4 bases outside the gene matches. CDR3 coding DNA: TGTGCCAGCAGCGTCGACAGGGGGAGTACTGAAGCTTTCTTT. Translated: CASSVDRGSTEAFF.

The gene calls are TRBV6-5 and TRBJ2-7, with 9 bases lining up with TRBD1. The CDR3 is 14 residues long. CDR1 MNHEY and CDR2 SVGAGI come from the germline V gene. Unmatched junction bases numbered 5, after V lost 5 bases and J lost 3 bases. The CDR3 protein is CASSGGQGYYEQYF. CDR3 sequence (DNA): TGTGCCAGCAGTGGGGGACAGGGTTACTACGAGCAGTACTTC.

The rearrangement links TRBV7-9 to TRBJ2-4, with TRBD2 matching 8 bases. Trimming removed 4 bases from V and 5 bases from J; junction bases left unmatched: 7. The CDR3 loop spans 15 amino acids. The germline CDR1 and CDR2 sequences are SEHNR and FQNEAQ (reference sequence). CDR3 sequence: CASSWEYGGENIQYF. In DNA, the CDR3 is TGTGCCAGCAGCTGGGAGTACGGGGGGGAAAACATTCAGTACTTC.

The V and J genes are TRBV9 and TRBJ1-2, with 12 bases fitting TRBD1. Trimming removed 4 bases from V and 7 bases from J; junction bases left unmatched: 14. The CDR3 totals 17 residues. CDR1 SGDLS and CDR2 YYNGEE come from the germline V gene. The CDR3 spells CASSHVPGQGAVSGYTF. The CDR3 region has the DNA TGTGCCAGCAGCCACGTCCCGGGACAGGGGGCGGTGTCTGGCTACACCTTC.

This clone was counted a few times. The gene calls are TRBV6-1 and TRBJ2-5; TRBD2 aligns across 10 bases. This CDR3 is built from 15 residues. Germline assignment: CDR1 MNHNS and CDR2 SASEGT. With 1 base clipped from V and 4 bases from J, the junction kept 3 bases outside the gene matches. The DNA of the CDR3 is TGTGCCAGCAGTGAAGGGAGCGGGGGGGCAGAGACCCAGTACTTC. It codes for CASSEGSGGAETQYF.

The rearrangement uses TRBV19 and TRBJ2-5, with D unresolved. CDR1 is LNHDA and CDR2 is SQIVND in the germline V gene (reference sequence). The CDR3 covers 16 residues. Trimming removed 5 bases from V and 2 bases from J, with 18 bases in between. Here the CDR3 reads CASSPPRPAFQETQYF. CDR3 DNA sequence: TGTGCCAGTAGTCCGCCTAGGCCAGCCTTTCAAGAGACCCAGTACTTC.

The chain uses TRBV27 and TRBJ2-7; the D gene is possibly TRBD2 (6 bases). Germline loops: CDR1 MNHEY, CDR2 SMNVEV (reference sequence). This CDR3 is built from 13 residues. V lost 3 bases, J lost 5 bases, and 11 bases lay in between. CDR3 coding DNA: TGTGCCAGCAGTTTCGGGGGTGGGCACGAGCAGTACTTC. The encoded protein is CASSFGGGHEQYF.

The genes are TRBV5-6 and TRBJ1-2, with 7 bases aligning to TRBD1. Germline V lookup: CDR1 SGHDT, CDR2 YYEEEE. J lost 0 bases, V lost 0 bases, and 2 bases had no gene match. This CDR3 comprises 15 residues. The CDR3, as DNA: TGTGCCAGCAGCTTGGGGCAGGGGGCTAACTATGGCTACACCTTC. This encodes CASSLGQGANYGYTF.

The V and J genes are TRBV5-1 and TRBJ2-7, with TRBD2 identical over 14 bases. This CDR3 has 18 residues. Per germline, CDR1 SGHRS and CDR2 YFSETQ. V was clipped by 1 base and J by 5 bases; unmatched bases: 11. The CDR3 is CASSLFSKGLAGAHEQYF. The CDR3, as DNA: TGCGCCAGCAGCTTGTTTTCAAAGGGACTAGCGGGAGCCCACGAGCAGTACTTC.

This clone was detected a few times. This rearrangement joins TRBV6-1 to TRBJ2-7; TRBD2 aligns across 7 bases. There are 16 residues in the CDR3. V dropped 2 bases and J dropped 4; count of bases not matched to a gene: 11. Germline V gene lookup returns CDR1 MNHNS and CDR2 SASEGT. The CDR3 here is CASSETQREPSYEQYF. The CDR3 nucleotides read TGTGCCAGCAGTGAAACCCAGCGGGAACCATCTTACGAGCAGTACTTC.

The chain has TRBV27 and TRBJ2-7, with TRBD1 identical over 8 bases. Germline V gene lookup returns CDR1 MNHEY and CDR2 SMNVEV (reference sequence). This CDR3 spans 13 amino acids. The V segment lost 3 bases and the J segment 3 bases; nucleotides outside the gene matches: 1. The CDR3 protein is CASSFGQGYEQYF. In DNA, the CDR3 is TGTGCCAGCAGTTTCGGACAGGGCTACGAGCAGTACTTC.

This chain connects TRBV6-4 to TRBJ2-2; TRBD2 aligns across 7 bases. Germline CDR1 and CDR2: MRHNA and SNTAGT. Trimming removed 11 bases from V and 1 base from J; junction bases left unmatched: 7. CDR3 length: 14 residues. This CDR3 is CASALAGNTGELFF. CDR3 in DNA: TGTGCCTCAGCGTTAGCGGGGAACACCGGGGAGCTGTTTTTT.

The chain joins TRBV7-9 to TRBJ1-5, with unresolved D. Germline assignment: CDR1 SEHNR and CDR2 FQNEAQ (reference sequence). This CDR3 spans 12 amino acids. V was shortened by 0 bases and J by 7 bases, with 4 bases between the two germline ends. For the CDR3, the DNA is TGTGCCAGCAGCTTAGCGGGCCAGCCCCAGCATTTT. This encodes CASSLAGQPQHF. Filled out from reference TRBV7-9 and TRBJ1-5, the complete variable domain reads DTGVSQNPRHKITKRGQNVTFRCDPISEHNRLYWYRQTLGQGPEFLTYFQNEAQLEKSRLLSDRFSAERPKGSFSTLEIQRTEQGDSAMYLCASSLAGQPQHFGDGTRLSIL.

This clone turned up a few times. CDR3 DNA: TGTGCCAGCAGCTCGCCGGATGGAAACACCATATATTTT. As protein: CASSSPDGNTIYF. V usage is TRBV7-9 and J usage is TRBJ1-3; D unresolved. The V gene lost 4 bases and the J gene lost 3 bases, with 7 bases spanning the gap. The CDR3 has 13 amino acids. The V gene's germline CDR1 is SEHNR and CDR2 FQNEAQ (reference sequence).

This clone is termed hyperexpanded. CDR3 in amino acids: CASSSRDWGDNEQFF. CDR3 bases: TGTGCCAGCAGCTCCCGGGACTGGGGAGACAATGAGCAGTTCTTC. This chain links TRBV7-9 with TRBJ2-1, with D possibly TRBD2 on 6 matching bases. V was clipped by 4 bases and J by 5 bases, with 15 bases between them. The CDR3 contains 15 residues. The germline gives CDR1 SEHNR, CDR2 FQNEAQ (reference sequence).

This chain joins TRBV11-2 and TRBJ2-5; TRBD2 agrees at 10 bases. The V gene end was trimmed by 2 bases and the J gene end by 4 bases; junction bases not matched to a gene: 4. The V gene's germline CDR1 is SGHAT and CDR2 FQNNGV. The CDR3 has 15 amino acids. In DNA form, the CDR3 reads TGTGCCAGCAGCTTACTAGCGGGAGTCTTAGAGACCCAGTACTTC. As protein: CASSLLAGVLETQYF. Full variable domain (remainder filled in from reference TRBV11-2 and TRBJ2-5): EAGVAQSPRYKIIEKRQSVAFWCNPISGHATLYWYQQILGQGPKLLIQFQNNGVVDDSQLPKDRFSAERLKGVDSTLKIQPAKLEDSAVYLCASSLLAGVLETQYFGPGTRLLVL.

The chain employs TRBV15 and TRBJ2-1; D is unresolved. The CDR3 runs 12 residues. Germline lookup yields CDR1 LNHNV and CDR2 YYDKDF (reference sequence). V lost 5 bases to trimming and J lost 2 bases, with 4 bases between them. DNA of the CDR3: TGTGCCACCAGCTTAACCTACAATGAGCAGTTCTTC. Its translation is CATSLTYNEQFF.